The 21 T cell receptor beta chains listed next were all sequenced from one sample in a study of T cell responses to AZD1222 COVID-19 vaccine. TCRdb's table, derived via immunoSEQ multiplex PCR, lists solely in-frame clones and lacks some. The sample has about 170,000 clones; roughly 92% are singletons. The sequences come from peripheral blood, collected on day 0 of AZD1222 vaccination. The source is an adult in good health.

The V gene is TRBV5-1, the J gene TRBJ2-3, with D perhaps matching TRBD2 (7 bases). The germline gives CDR1 SGHRS, CDR2 YFSETQ. V gave up 0 bases and J gave up 7 bases, with 18 bases separating them. The CDR3 extends over 16 amino acids. CDR3 in amino acids: CASSLASGEGENTQYF. The CDR3 DNA sequence: TGCGCCAGCAGCTTGGCCAGCGGGGAGGGGGAAAATACGCAGTATTTT. Using reference TRBV5-1 and TRBJ2-3 for the parts outside the CDR3, the full variable domain is KAGVTQTPRYLIKTRGQQVTLSCSPISGHRSVSWYQQTPGQGLQFLFEYFSETQRNKGNFPGRFSGRQFSNSRSEMNVSTLELGDSALYLCASSLASGEGENTQYFGPGTRLTVL.

This CDR3 reads CASSLTPRAGELFF. The CDR3, as DNA: TGTGCCAGCAGCTTAACCCCGAGAGCCGGGGAGCTGTTTTTT. This chain uses TRBV7-3 with TRBJ2-2; D call uncertain. The length of the CDR3 is 14 residues. Germline V gene sequence: CDR1 SGHTA, CDR2 FQGTGA. V lost 0 bases and J 6 bases, leaving 8 bases between the germline ends.

This chain connects TRBV5-1 to TRBJ1-1; 8 bases are shared with TRBD1. Trimming at V came to 3 bases and at J to 5 bases, leaving 9 bases not matched to a gene. CDR3 length equals 15 residues. The V gene's germline CDR1 is SGHRS and CDR2 YFSETQ. This CDR3 is CASSSIQGAGTEAFF. DNA of the CDR3: TGCGCCAGCAGCTCAATCCAGGGGGCTGGGACTGAAGCTTTCTTT.

The rearrangement uses TRBV10-2 and TRBJ1-6; D is perhaps TRBD1 (5 bases). CDR1 WSHSY and CDR2 SAAADI come from the germline V gene. This CDR3 is built from 13 residues. Trimming stripped 2 bases from V and 9 bases from J, with 8 bases between. The CDR3 here is CASSEIGGSPLHF. The CDR3 DNA sequence: TGCGCCAGCAGTGAGATTGGGGGTTCACCCCTCCACTTT.

The chain employs TRBV7-9 and TRBJ2-3; TRBD1 is a possible D gene (5 bases). This CDR3 has 17 residues. Germline V gives CDR1 SEHNR, CDR2 FQNEAQ (reference sequence). The V and J ends lost 4 bases and 2 bases respectively, with 19 bases between them. In nucleotides, the CDR3 is TGTGCCAGCAGCTCGATAACGGACATGATTCACACAGATACGCAGTATTTT. Encoded protein: CASSSITDMIHTDTQYF.

The chain carries TRBV9 and TRBJ1-6, with 10 bases matching TRBD1. The V segment lost 4 bases and the J segment 9 bases; nucleotides outside the gene matches: 4. CDR3 length: 14 residues. CDR1 and CDR2 (germline): SGDLS, YYNGEE. The CDR3 sequence: CASSTDRGTSPLHF. CDR3 bases: TGTGCCAGCAGCACGGACAGGGGGACTTCACCCCTCCACTTT.

The chain links TRBV11-2 to TRBJ2-7; D perhaps matches TRBD2 (6 bases). The V end lost 6 bases, the J end lost 3 bases, and 9 bases lay between the germline ends. This CDR3 spans 12 amino acids. Germline lookup yields CDR1 SGHAT and CDR2 FQNNGV. The CDR3 nucleotides are TGTGCCAGCAGACACGGGGGCTACGAGCAGTACTTC. The encoded protein is CASRHGGYEQYF.

V is TRBV2 and J is TRBJ2-7, with TRBD2 identical over 7 bases. The V gene's germline CDR1 is SNHLY and CDR2 FYNNEI. CDR3 size: 15 residues. J was trimmed by 0 bases and V by 5 bases; bases with no gene match: 7. CDR3 sequence (DNA): TGTGCCAGCAGTTTTCTAGCGGTTAGCTCCTACGAGCAGTACTTC. Protein sequence: CASSFLAVSSYEQYF.

This chain uses TRBV27 with TRBJ2-1; a weak D match, TRBD1 (5 bases). V lost 4 bases to trimming and J lost 9 bases, with 13 bases between them. This CDR3 contains 13 residues. Germline CDR1 is MNHEY and CDR2 is SMNVEV (reference sequence). CDR3 amino acids: CASSSNLQAEQFF. The CDR3 nucleotides are TGTGCCAGCAGTTCTAATCTACAGGCTGAGCAGTTCTTC.

The chain recombines TRBV7-2 with TRBJ2-7, with D perhaps matching TRBD1 (6 bases). Trimming took 0 bases from V and 2 from J, leaving 14 bases between them. The germline CDR1 and CDR2 sequences are SGHTA and FQGNSA. This CDR3 spans 16 amino acids. The DNA of the CDR3 is TGTGCCAGCAGCTTAGCCGGGACAAGCCTTGCCTACGAGCAGTACTTC. It encodes CASSLAGTSLAYEQYF.

Regarding this clone: The junction differs from germline at one of its ends, possibly a read error. The chain recombines TRBV5-6 with TRBJ2-5, with 7 bases identical to TRBD1. Per the germline V gene, CDR1 is SGHDT and CDR2 is YYEEEE. The CDR3 is 18 amino acids. Here the CDR3 DNA reads TGTGCCAGCAGCATGGTAATCGTTAGACAGGGCGATCAAGAGCCCCAGTACTTC. Protein sequence: CASSMVIVRQGDQEPQYF. Full variable domain (remainder filled in from reference TRBV5-6 and TRBJ2-5): DAGVTQSPTHLIKTRGQQVTLRCSPKSGHDTVSWYQQALGQGPQFIFQYYEEEERQRGNFPDRFSGHQFPNYSSELNVNALLLGDSALYLCASSMVIVRQGDQEPQYFGPGTRLLVL.

The rearrangement uses TRBV6-2 or TRBV6-3 and TRBJ1-4; 10 bases fit TRBD1. Germline CDR1 reads MNHEY; CDR2 reads SVGEGT. CDR3 length: 16 residues. The J segment lost 8 bases and the V segment lost 6 bases, leaving 12 bases of the junction unmatched. CDR3 DNA: TGTGCCAGCAGCCGCGGGGCCGGGACAGGGGTGGAAAAACTGTTTTTT. Translating it yields CASSRGAGTGVEKLFF.

This clone was detected only once. The chain employs TRBV5-1 and TRBJ2-1, with 7 bases matching TRBD2. The germline CDR1 and CDR2 sequences are SGHRS and YFSETQ. The J segment lost 7 bases and the V segment lost 7 bases, leaving 14 bases of the junction unmatched. This CDR3 is built from 15 residues. The CDR3: CASGVSGVTENEQFF. CDR3 bases: TGCGCCAGCGGAGTAAGCGGGGTCACGGAGAATGAGCAGTTCTTC.

The V call is TRBV6-5, the J call TRBJ2-1; TRBD1 agrees at 9 bases. This CDR3 is built from 15 residues. CDR1 is MNHEY and CDR2 is SVGAGI in the germline V gene. V lost 2 bases, J lost 6 bases, and 5 bases stayed unmatched. CDR3 nucleotides: TGTGCCAGCAGTTACCCGGGACAGGGAGTCAATGAGCAGTTCTTC. Encoded protein: CASSYPGQGVNEQFF.

The chain links TRBV19 to TRBJ2-6; no clear D gene. V shed 7 bases and J shed 2 bases, with 12 bases lying between them. The CDR3 consists of 15 residues. CDR1 is LNHDA and CDR2 is SQIVND in the germline V gene (reference sequence). CDR3 sequence (DNA): TGTGCCAGTACCATGGTGGGCACTGGGGCCAACGTCCTGACTTTC. Its protein is CASTMVGTGANVLTF.

This rearrangement joins TRBV5-1 to TRBJ1-1; D is undetermined. The V and J ends lost 4 bases and 6 bases respectively, with 10 bases between them. CDR3 length: 12 amino acids. CDR1 SGHRS and CDR2 YFSETQ come from the germline V gene. The CDR3 DNA is TGCGCCAGCAGCCACCAAGGCGCTGAAGCTTTCTTT. Its translation: CASSHQGAEAFF.

CDR3: CASSTTGTRTEAFF. Here the CDR3 DNA reads TGTGCCAGCAGTACGACAGGGACGCGTACTGAAGCTTTCTTT. The gene calls are TRBV2 and TRBJ1-1, with 7 bases aligning to TRBD1. The CDR3 is 14 residues long. Per the germline V gene, CDR1 is SNHLY and CDR2 is FYNNEI. V lost 5 bases and J lost 5; bases outside the gene matches: 8.

This chain joins TRBV30 and TRBJ1-1; 8 positions agree with TRBD1. The CDR3 sequence is 15 residues long. The V gene's germline CDR1 is GTSNPN and CDR2 SVGIG (reference sequence). Trimming cost V 0 bases and J 4 bases; bases outside gene matches: 7. CDR3 DNA: TGTGCCTGGAGTGTAAAGCAGGGGGCGGTCACTGAAGCTTTCTTT. It yields the protein CAWSVKQGAVTEAFF.

V usage is TRBV7-2 and J usage is TRBJ2-1; D possibly uses TRBD1 or TRBD2 (6 bases each). V was clipped by 1 base and J by 9 bases, with 16 bases between them. This CDR3 is built from 15 residues. Germline CDR1 is SGHTA and CDR2 is FQGNSA. The CDR3 sequence is CASSLVGGPNSEQFF. The DNA of the CDR3 is TGTGCCAGCAGCTTAGTTGGGGGGCCGAACAGTGAGCAGTTCTTC.

V is TRBV6-5 and J is TRBJ2-1; TRBD1 might be the D (6 bases). Germline values: CDR1 MNHEY, CDR2 SVGAGI. V lost 0 bases to trimming and J lost 15 bases, with 9 bases between them. CDR3 length: 11 residues. The CDR3 sequence: CASSYSGARFF. In nucleotides, the CDR3 is TGTGCCAGCAGTTACTCGGGGGCGAGGTTCTTC.

In its sample, this clone was seen a few times. This rearrangement joins TRBV25-1 to TRBJ2-1; no reliable D call. Between the trimmed V and J ends, which lost 7 bases and 15 bases, there was a span of 10 bases. The CDR3 length is 9 residues. Germline loops: CDR1 MGHDK, CDR2 SYGVNS. The CDR3 DNA sequence: TGTGCCAGCACACCCGGTTGGTTCTTC. The encoded protein is CASTPGWFF.